Listed below are T cell receptor beta chains from one sample, sequenced in a study of cytomegalovirus exposure and HLA in healthy donors. The assay was immunoSEQ multiplex PCR, and TCRdb's table has in-frame clones only and misses some. The sample includes 110,000 to 150,000 clones, about 94% of them seen just once. The sample taken for sequencing was PBMCs. These TCRs come from a man aged 18 to 30 in good health and CMV-seropositive. Both conserved end residues are part of each CDR3. The D gene is left open where the match is weak. Rows give clone size only sometimes, using once, few, many, or a class for an expanded clone.

j_call	v_call	d_call	clone_size	cdr3_aa	cdr3_nt
TRBJ1-2	TRBV2	TRBD1	once	CASSVDRGPAGYTF	TGTGCCAGCAGCGTCGACAGGGGCCCCGCGGGCTACACCTTC
TRBJ1-1	TRBV9	TRBD1	.	CASSVGTGYTEAFF	TGTGCCAGCAGCGTAGGGACAGGGTACACTGAAGCTTTCTTT
TRBJ1-1	TRBV28	TRBD1	.	CASSSTGWATEAFF	TGTGCCAGCAGTTCGACAGGGTGGGCCACTGAAGCTTTCTTT
TRBJ1-5	TRBV7-8	.	.	CASSPGTRESQPQHF	TGTGCCAGCAGCCCCGGGACCCGGGAGAGTCAGCCCCAGCATTTT
TRBJ1-6	TRBV7-9	.	.	CASSLDSGSPLHF	TGTGCCAGCAGCTTAGATTCAGGTTCACCCCTCCACTTT
TRBJ1-2	TRBV4-1	.	.	CASSQENGGDYGYTF	TGCGCCAGCAGCCAAGAGAACGGGGGGGACTATGGCTACACCTTC
TRBJ2-2	TRBV6-1	.	.	CASKGAPNTGELFF	TGTGCCAGCAAAGGGGCCCCGAACACCGGGGAGCTGTTTTTT
TRBJ2-3	TRBV7-9	.	.	CASSFSGLVTDTQYF	TGTGCCAGCAGCTTCTCCGGACTCGTCACAGATACGCAGTATTTT
TRBJ2-1	TRBV28	.	.	CASSSGEGLGAYNEQFF	TGTGCCAGCAGTTCCGGTGAGGGCCTTGGGGCCTACAATGAGCAGTTCTTC
TRBJ2-1	TRBV7-5	.	.	CARSGQGWDNEQFF	TGTGCCAGATCGGGACAGGGTTGGGACAATGAGCAGTTCTTC
TRBJ2-7	TRBV5-1	TRBD2	.	CASRKRESSYEQYF	TGCGCCAGCAGGAAGCGGGAGAGCTCCTACGAGCAGTACTTC
TRBJ1-1	TRBV10-3	.	.	CAIRTTENTEAFF	TGTGCCATCAGAACAACAGAAAACACTGAAGCTTTCTTT
TRBJ1-1	TRBV5-1	.	.	CASSLFQGNTEAFF	TGCGCCAGCAGCTTGTTTCAGGGCAACACTGAAGCTTTCTTT
TRBJ2-4	TRBV4-2	TRBD2	.	CASSQTGTSENIQYF	TGTGCCAGCAGCCAAACAGGGACTAGCGAAAACATTCAGTACTTC